This TCR beta chain is drawn from a study of cytomegalovirus exposure and HLA in healthy donors. Germline V gene lookup returns CDR1 SGHDT and CDR2 YYEEEE. Trimming took 4 bases from V and 3 from J, leaving 23 bases between them. The CDR3 covers 17 residues. 13 Jbeta primers and 60 Vbeta primers were used for the PCR. The data were produced by immunoSEQ multiplex PCR, yet TCRdb's version contains in-frame clones alone and is incomplete. In the table there are 120,000 or so clones, about 10% of which are singletons. V and J are TRBV5-6 and TRBJ2-7; D is perhaps TRBD2 (6 bases). The specimen was PBMCs. The TCR originated in a woman under 30 in good health and CMV-seropositive. CDR3 protein: CASSPILRRDPNYEQYF. The CDR3 DNA follows: TGTGCCAGCAGCCCCATTTTGCGGCGGGACCCAAACTACGAGCAGTACTTC.